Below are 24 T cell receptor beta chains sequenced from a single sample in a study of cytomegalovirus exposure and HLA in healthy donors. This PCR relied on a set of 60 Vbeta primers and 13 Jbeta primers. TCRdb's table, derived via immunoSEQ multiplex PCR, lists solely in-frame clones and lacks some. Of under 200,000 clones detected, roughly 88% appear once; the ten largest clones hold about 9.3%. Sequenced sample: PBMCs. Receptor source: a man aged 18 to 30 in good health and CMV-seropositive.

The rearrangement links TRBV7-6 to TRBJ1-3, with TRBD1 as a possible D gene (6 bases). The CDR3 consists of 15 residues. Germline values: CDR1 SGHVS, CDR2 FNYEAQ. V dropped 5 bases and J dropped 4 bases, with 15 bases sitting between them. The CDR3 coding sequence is TGTGCCAGCAGCCCAGACCGGACAGAAGGAAACACCATATATTTT. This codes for CASSPDRTEGNTIYF.

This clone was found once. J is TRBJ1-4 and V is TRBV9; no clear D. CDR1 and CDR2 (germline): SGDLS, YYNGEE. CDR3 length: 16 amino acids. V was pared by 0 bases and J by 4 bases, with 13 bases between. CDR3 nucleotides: TGTGCCAGCAGCGTAGCCTACGCGCGGCGTAATGAAAAACTGTTTTTT. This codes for CASSVAYARRNEKLFF.

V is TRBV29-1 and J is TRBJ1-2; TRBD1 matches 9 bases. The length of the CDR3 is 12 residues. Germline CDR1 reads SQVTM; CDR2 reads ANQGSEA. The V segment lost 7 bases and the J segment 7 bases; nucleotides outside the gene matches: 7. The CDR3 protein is CSAKQGASGYTF. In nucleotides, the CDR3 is TGCAGCGCGAAACAGGGGGCGAGTGGCTACACCTTC.

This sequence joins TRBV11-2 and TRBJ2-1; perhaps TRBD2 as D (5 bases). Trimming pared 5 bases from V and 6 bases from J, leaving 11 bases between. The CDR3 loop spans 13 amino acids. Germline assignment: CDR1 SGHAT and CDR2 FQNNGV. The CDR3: CASSPPGTNEQFF. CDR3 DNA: TGTGCCAGCAGCCCGCCGGGAACCAATGAGCAGTTCTTC.

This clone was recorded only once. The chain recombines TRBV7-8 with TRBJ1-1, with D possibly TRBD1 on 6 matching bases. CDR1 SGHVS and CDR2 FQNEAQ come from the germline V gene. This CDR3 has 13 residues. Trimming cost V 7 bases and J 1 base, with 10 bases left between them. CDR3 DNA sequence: TGTGCCAGCAAACCGGGACAGAACACTGAAGCTTTCTTT. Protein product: CASKPGQNTEAFF.

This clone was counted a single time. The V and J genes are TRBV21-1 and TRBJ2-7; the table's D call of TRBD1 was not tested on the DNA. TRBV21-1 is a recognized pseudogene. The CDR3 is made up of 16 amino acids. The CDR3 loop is CASSKVQGQGVYEQYF. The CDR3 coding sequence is TGTGCCAGCAGCAAAGTACAGGGACAGGGGGTCTACGAGCAGTACTTC.

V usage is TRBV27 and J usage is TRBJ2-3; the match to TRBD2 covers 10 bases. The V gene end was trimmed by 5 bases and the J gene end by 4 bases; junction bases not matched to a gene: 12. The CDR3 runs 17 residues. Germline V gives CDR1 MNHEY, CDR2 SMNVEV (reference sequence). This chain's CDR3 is CASSLLAGGLPADTQYF. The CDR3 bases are TGTGCCAGCAGTCTCTTAGCGGGGGGACTCCCCGCAGATACGCAGTATTTT.

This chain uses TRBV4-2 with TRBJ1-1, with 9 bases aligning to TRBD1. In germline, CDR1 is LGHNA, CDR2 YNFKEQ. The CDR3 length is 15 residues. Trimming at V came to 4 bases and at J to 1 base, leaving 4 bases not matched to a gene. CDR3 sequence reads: CASSPGQGKNTEAFF. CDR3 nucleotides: TGTGCCAGCAGCCCAGGACAGGGGAAGAACACTGAAGCTTTCTTT.

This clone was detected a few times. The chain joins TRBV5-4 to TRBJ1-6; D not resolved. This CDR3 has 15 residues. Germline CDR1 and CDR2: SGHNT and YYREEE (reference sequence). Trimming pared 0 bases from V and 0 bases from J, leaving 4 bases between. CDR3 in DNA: TGTGCCAGCAGCTTGGAGAGCTCCTATAATTCACCCCTCCACTTT. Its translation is CASSLESSYNSPLHF.

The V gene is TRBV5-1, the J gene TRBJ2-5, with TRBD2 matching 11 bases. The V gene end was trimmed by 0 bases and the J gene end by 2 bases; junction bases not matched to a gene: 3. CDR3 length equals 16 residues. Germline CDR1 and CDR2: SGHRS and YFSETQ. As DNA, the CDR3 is TGCGCCAGCAGCTTGGGACTAGCGGGGCCGCAAGAGACCCAGTACTTC. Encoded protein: CASSLGLAGPQETQYF.

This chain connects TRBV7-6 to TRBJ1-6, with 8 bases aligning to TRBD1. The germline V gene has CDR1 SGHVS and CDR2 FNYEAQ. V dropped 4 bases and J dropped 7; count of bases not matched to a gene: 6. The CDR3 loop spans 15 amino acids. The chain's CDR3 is CASSSDRGSNSPLHF. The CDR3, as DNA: TGTGCCAGCAGCTCAGACAGGGGATCCAATTCACCCCTCCACTTT.

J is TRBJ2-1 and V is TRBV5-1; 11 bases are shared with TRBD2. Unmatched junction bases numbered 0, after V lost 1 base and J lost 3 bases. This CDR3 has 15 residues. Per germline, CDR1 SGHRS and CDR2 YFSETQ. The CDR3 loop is CASSLLAGGYNEQFF. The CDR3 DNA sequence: TGCGCCAGCAGCTTGCTAGCGGGGGGCTACAATGAGCAGTTCTTC.

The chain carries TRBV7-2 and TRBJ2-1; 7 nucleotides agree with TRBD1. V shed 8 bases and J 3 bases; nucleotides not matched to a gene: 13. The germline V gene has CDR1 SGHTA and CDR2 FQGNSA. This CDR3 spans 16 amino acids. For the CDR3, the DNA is TGTGCCAGCTCCGTTTTCGGACAGGCCGGCTACAATGAGCAGTTCTTC. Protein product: CASSVFGQAGYNEQFF.

The CDR3 DNA follows: TGTGCCAGCAGCGTCCGACAGACCAACACTGAAGCTTTCTTT. Protein: CASSVRQTNTEAFF. V usage is TRBV9 and J usage is TRBJ1-1; a weak D match, TRBD1 (5 bases). V was pared by 2 bases and J by 2 bases, with 10 bases between. Germline CDR1 reads SGDLS; CDR2 reads YYNGEE. The CDR3 loop spans 14 amino acids.

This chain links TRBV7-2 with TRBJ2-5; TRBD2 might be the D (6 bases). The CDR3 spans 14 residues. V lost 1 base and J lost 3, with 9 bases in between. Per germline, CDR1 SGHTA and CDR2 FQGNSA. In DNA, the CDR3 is TGTGCCAGCAGCTTAGTCTGGGGGGAAGAGACCCAGTACTTC. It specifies CASSLVWGEETQYF. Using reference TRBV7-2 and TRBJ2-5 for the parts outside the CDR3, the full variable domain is GAGVSQSPSNKVTEKGKDVELRCDPISGHTALYWYRQSLGQGLEFLIYFQGNSAPDKSGLPSDRFSAERTGGSVSTLTIQRTQQEDSAVYLCASSLVWGEETQYFGPGTRLLVL.

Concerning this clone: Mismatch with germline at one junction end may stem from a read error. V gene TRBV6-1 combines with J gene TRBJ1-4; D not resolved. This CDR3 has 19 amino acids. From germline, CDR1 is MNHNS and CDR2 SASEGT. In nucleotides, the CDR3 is TGTGCCGGCAGTGAAGCGTATTCGGGAGGAACTGCAACTAATGAAAAACTGTTTTTT. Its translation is CAGSEAYSGGTATNEKLFF.

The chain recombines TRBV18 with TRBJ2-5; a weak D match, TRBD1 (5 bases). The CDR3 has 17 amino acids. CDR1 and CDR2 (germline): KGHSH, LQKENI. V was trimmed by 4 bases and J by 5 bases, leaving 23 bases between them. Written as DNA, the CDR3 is TGTGCCAGCTCACGAAACTCACCTTCAGGGTTCTGGGAGACCCAGTACTTC. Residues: CASSRNSPSGFWETQYF.

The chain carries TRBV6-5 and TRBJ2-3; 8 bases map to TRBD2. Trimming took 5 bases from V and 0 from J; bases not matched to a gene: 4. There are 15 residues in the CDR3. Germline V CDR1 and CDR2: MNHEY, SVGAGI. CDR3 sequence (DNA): TGTGCCAGCAGTCCGCGGGGGGCCAGCACAGATACGCAGTATTTT. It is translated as CASSPRGASTDTQYF.

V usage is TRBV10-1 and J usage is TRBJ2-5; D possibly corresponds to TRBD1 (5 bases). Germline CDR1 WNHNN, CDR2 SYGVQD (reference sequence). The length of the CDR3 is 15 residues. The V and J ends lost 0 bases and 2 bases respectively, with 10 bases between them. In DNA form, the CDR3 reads TGCGCCAGCAGTGAGTCTAGGGGCCGGCAAGAGACCCAGTACTTC. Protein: CASSESRGRQETQYF.

CDR3 coding DNA: TGTGCCAGTAGTACCACCCGGGGTGGCTACACCTTC. Amino acids: CASSTTRGGYTF. The chain combines TRBV19 with TRBJ1-2; D uncertain. The V gene lost 4 bases and the J gene lost 7 bases, with 10 bases spanning the gap. Germline CDR1 reads LNHDA; CDR2 reads SQIVND (reference sequence). The CDR3 loop spans 12 amino acids.

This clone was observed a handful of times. CDR3 sequence: CASSETRGGLSNQPQHF. CDR3 sequence (DNA): TGTGCCAGCAGTGAGACCCGGGGGGGGCTAAGCAATCAGCCCCAGCATTTT. V and J are TRBV25-1 and TRBJ1-5, with D tentatively TRBD1 (6 bases). The CDR3 contains 17 residues. V was pared by 3 bases and J by 1 base, with 16 bases between. Germline V gene data show CDR1 as MGHDK and CDR2 as SYGVNS.

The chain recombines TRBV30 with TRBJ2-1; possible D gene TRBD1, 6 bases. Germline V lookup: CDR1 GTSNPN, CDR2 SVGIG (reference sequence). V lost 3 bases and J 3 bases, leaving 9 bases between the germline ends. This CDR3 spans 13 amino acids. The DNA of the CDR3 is TGTGCCTGGAGGGAGGACAGCTACAATGAGCAGTTCTTC. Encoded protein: CAWREDSYNEQFF.

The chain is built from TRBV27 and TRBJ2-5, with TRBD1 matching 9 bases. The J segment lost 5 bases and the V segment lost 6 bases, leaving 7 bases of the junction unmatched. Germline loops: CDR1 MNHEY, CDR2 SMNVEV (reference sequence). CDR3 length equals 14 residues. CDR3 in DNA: TGTGCCAGCAGCCAAACAGGGGGCGCTGAGACCCAGTACTTC. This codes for CASSQTGGAETQYF.

CDR3 sequence reads: CASSLGDSLYGYTF. The CDR3 DNA reads as TGCGCCAGCAGCTTGGGGGACAGCCTCTATGGCTACACCTTC. This sequence joins TRBV5-1 and TRBJ1-2; 7 bases are shared with TRBD1. CDR3 size: 14 residues. Germline V gives CDR1 SGHRS, CDR2 YFSETQ. The V and J ends lost 0 bases and 4 bases, in that order; junction bases with no gene match: 3.